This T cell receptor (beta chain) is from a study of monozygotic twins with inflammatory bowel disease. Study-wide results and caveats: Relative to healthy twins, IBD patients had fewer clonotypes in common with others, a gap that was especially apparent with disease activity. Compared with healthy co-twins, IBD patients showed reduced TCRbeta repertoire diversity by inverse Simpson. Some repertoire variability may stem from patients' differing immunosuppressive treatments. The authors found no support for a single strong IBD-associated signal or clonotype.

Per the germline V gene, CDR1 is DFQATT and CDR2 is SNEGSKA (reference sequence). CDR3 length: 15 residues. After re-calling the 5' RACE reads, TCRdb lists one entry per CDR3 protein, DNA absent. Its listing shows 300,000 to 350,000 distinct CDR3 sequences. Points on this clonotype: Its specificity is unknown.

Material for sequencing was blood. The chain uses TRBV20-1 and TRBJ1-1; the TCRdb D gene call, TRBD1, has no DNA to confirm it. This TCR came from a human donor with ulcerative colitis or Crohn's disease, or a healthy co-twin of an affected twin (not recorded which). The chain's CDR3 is CSARPPRGKNTEAFF.